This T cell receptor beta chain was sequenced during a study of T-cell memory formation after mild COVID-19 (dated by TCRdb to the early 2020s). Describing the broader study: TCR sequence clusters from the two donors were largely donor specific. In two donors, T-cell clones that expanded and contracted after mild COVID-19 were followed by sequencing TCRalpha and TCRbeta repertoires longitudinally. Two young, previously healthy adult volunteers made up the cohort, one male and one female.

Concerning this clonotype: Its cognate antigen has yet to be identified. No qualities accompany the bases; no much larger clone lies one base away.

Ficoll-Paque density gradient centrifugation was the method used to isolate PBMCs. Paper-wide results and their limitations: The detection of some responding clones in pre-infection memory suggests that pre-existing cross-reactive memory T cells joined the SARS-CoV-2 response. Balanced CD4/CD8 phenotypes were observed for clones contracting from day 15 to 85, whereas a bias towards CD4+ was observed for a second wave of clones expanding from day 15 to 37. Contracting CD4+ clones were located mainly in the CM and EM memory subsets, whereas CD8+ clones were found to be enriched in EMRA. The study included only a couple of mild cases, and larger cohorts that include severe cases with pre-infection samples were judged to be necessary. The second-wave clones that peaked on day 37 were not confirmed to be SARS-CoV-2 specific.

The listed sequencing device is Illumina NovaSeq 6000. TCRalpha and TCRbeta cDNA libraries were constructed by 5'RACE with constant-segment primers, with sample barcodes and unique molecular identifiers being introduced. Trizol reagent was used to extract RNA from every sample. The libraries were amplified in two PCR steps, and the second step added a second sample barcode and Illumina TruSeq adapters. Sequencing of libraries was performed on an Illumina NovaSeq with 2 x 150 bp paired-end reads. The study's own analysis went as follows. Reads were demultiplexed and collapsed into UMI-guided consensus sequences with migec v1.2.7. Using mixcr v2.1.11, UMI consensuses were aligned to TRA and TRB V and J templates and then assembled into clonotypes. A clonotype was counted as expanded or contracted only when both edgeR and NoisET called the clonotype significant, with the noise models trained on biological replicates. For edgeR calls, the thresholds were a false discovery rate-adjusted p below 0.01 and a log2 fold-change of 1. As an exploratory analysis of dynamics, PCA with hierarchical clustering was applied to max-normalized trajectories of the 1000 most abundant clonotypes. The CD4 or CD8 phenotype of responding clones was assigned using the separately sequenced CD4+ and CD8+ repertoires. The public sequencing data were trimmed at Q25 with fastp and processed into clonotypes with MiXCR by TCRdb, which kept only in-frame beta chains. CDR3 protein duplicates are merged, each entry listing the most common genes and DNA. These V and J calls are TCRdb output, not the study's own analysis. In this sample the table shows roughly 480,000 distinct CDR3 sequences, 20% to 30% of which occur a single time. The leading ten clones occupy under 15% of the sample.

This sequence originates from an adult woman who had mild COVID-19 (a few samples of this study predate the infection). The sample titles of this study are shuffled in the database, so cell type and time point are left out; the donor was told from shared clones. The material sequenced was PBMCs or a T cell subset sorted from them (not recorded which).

In nucleotides, the sequence is TGTGCCAGCAGCACCGGGACAGGAGCTGGGGCCAACGTCCTGACTTTC. It translates to CASSTGTGAGANVLTF. Recombination connected TRBV7-2 to TRBJ2-6; TRBD1 matches 8 bases in the middle. Here V drops 5 bases and J drops 2 bases, and the junction holds 5 bases not matched to any gene. CDR1 and CDR2 (SGHTA, FQGNSA) derive from the germline V gene. The CDR3 spans 16 residues, from the cysteine through the phenylalanine. CDR3 DNA only is kept here, 48 bases in frame from base 1.